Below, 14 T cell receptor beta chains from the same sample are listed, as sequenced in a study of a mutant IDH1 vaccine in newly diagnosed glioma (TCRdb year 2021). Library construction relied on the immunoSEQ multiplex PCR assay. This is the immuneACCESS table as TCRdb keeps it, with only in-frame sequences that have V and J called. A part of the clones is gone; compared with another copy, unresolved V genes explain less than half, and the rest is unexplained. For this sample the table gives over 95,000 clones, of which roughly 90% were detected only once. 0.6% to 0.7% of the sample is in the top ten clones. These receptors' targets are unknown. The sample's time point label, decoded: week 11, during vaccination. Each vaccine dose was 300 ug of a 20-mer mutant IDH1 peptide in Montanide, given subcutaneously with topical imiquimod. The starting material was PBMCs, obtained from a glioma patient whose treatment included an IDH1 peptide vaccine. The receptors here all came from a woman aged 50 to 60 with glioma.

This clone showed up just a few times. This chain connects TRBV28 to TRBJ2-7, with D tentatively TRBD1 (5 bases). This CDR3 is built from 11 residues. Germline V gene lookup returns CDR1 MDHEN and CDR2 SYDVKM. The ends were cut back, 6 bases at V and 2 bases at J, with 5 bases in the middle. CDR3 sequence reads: CASRGAYEQYF. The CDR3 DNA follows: TGTGCCAGCAGAGGGGCCTACGAGCAGTACTTC.

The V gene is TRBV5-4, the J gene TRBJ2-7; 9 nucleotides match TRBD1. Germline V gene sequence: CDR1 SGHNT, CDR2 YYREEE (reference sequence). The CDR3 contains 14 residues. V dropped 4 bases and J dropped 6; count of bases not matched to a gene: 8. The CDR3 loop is CASSRDRVSSEQYF. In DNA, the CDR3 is TGTGCCAGCAGCCGGGACAGGGTATCTTCCGAGCAGTACTTC.

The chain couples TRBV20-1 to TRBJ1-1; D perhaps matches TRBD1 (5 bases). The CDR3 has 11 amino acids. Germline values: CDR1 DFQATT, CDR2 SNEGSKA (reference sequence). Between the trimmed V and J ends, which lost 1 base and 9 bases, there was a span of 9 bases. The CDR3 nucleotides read TGCAGTGCTAGAGGAACGGGGCAAGCTTTCTTT. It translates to CSARGTGQAFF.

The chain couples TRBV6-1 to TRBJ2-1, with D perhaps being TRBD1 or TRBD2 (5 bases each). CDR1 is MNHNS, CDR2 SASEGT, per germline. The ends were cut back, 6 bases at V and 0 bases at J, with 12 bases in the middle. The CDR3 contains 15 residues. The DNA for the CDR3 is TGTGCCAGCAGCGCGGACACTAGCTCCTACAATGAGCAGTTCTTC. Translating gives CASSADTSSYNEQFF.

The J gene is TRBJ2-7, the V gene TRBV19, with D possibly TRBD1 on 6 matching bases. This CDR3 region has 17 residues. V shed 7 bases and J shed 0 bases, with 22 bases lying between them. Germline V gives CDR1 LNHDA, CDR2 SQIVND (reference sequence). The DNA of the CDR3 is TGTGCCAGTAACCCAACCCGGGCAGGGGCCAGCTCCTACGAGCAGTACTTC. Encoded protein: CASNPTRAGASSYEQYF.

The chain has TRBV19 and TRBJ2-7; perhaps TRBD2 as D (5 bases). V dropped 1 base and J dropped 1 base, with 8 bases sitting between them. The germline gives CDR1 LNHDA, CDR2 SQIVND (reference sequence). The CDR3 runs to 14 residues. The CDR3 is CASSIGGSSYEQYF. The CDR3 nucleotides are TGTGCCAGTAGTATAGGCGGGTCTTCCTACGAGCAGTACTTC.

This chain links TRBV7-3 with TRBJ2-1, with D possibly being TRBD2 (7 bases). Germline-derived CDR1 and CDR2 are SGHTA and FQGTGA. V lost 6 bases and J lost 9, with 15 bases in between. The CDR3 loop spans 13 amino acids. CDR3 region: CASSQGRESEQFF. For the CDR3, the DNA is TGTGCCAGCAGTCAGGGGCGGGAGAGTGAGCAGTTCTTC.

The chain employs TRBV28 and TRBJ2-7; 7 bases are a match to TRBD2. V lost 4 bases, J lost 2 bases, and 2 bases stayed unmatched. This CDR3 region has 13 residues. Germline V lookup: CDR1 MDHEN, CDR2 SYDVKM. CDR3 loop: CASSSGLTYEQYF. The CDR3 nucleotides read TGTGCCAGCAGTTCGGGACTAACCTACGAGCAGTACTTC.

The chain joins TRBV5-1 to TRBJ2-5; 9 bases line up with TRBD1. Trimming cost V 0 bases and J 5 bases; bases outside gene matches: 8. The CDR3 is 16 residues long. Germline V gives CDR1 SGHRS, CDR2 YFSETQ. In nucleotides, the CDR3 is TGCGCCAGCAGCTTGGCCAACAGGGGGCGTGGTGAGACCCAGTACTTC. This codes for CASSLANRGRGETQYF.

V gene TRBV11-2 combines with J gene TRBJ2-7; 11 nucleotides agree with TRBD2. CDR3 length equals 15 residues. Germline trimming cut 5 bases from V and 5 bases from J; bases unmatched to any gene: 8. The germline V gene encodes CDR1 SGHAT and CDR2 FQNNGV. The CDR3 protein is CASSLVEGLADEQYF. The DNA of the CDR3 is TGTGCCAGCAGCCTCGTAGAGGGACTAGCGGACGAGCAGTACTTC.

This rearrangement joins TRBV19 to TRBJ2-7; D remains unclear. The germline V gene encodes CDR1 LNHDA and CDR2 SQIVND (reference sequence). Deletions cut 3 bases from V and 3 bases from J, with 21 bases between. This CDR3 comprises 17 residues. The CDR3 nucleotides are TGTGCCAGTAGTATTAGGGCAGGCCCGTTCCCAAACTACGAGCAGTACTTC. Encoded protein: CASSIRAGPFPNYEQYF.

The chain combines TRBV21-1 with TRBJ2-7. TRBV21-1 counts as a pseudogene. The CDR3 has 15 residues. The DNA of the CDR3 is TGTGCCAGCACGCACGGGCACCCGGGTTCCTACGAGCAGTACTTC. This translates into CASTHGHPGSYEQYF.

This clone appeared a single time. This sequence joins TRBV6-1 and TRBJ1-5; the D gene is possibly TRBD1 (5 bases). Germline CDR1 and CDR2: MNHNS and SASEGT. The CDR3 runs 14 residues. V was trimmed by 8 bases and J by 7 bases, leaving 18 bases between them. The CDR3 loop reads CASQWEAGYQPQHF. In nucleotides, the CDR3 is TGTGCCAGCCAGTGGGAGGCAGGGTACCAGCCCCAGCATTTT.

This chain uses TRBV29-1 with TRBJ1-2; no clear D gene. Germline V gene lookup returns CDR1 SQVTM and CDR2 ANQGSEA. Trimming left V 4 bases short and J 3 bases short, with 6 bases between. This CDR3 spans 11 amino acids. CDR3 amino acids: CSVVVDYGYTF. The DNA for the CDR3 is TGCAGCGTTGTAGTAGACTATGGCTACACCTTC.